The 28 T cell receptor beta chains presented below share a single source sample, sequenced in a study of blood T cells in healthy people across ages. Combining a sample-barcoded 5' primer with a J-beta primer mix, a second PCR ran for about 6 to 11 cycles. One entry per CDR3 protein results from TCRdb running MiXCR on the 5' RACE reads. The data contain roughly 800,000 distinct CDR3 sequences, about 53% of them seen just once; the ten biggest clones take up under 50%. What was sequenced was blood. These receptor sequences come from a man older than 75 in good health.

This clonotype was counted only a few times. This chain connects TRBV29-1 to TRBJ2-1; unclear D gene. Germline CDR1 SQVTM, CDR2 ANQGSEA. The CDR3 has 16 residues. V was trimmed by 1 base and J by 0 bases, leaving 13 bases between them. This CDR3 is CSVEGFPGDSYNEQFF. CDR3 DNA: TGCAGCGTTGAAGGCTTTCCTGGCGACTCCTACAATGAGCAGTTCTTC.

The J gene is TRBJ2-7, the V gene TRBV5-1; 7 bases line up with TRBD1. Germline lookup yields CDR1 SGHRS and CDR2 YFSETQ. The CDR3 runs 16 residues. The trim removed 7 bases at V and 10 bases at J, leaving 23 bases unmatched. Here the CDR3 reads CASRPGGFLAQEAQYF. In nucleotides, the CDR3 is TGCGCCAGCCGGCCAGGGGGATTTCTCGCACAAGAGGCCCAGTACTTC.

This clonotype was counted ten times or more. The rearrangement links TRBV24-1 to TRBJ2-7; D remains unclear. With 3 bases removed from V and 4 bases from J, the gap between germline ends came to 9 bases. The CDR3 extends over 13 amino acids. Germline V gene sequence: CDR1 KGHDR, CDR2 SFDVKD. In nucleotides, the CDR3 is TGTGCCACCAGTGATCCCCCCGGGTACGAGCAGTACTTC. It specifies CATSDPPGYEQYF.

The V call is TRBV20-1, the J call TRBJ2-5, with 9 bases aligning to TRBD2. Germline trimming cut 3 bases from V and 1 base from J; bases unmatched to any gene: 6. CDR3 length: 15 residues. Germline loops: CDR1 DFQATT, CDR2 SNEGSKA (reference sequence). This chain's CDR3 is CSASRAGGFQETQYF. CDR3 in DNA: TGCAGTGCTAGTCGGGCGGGAGGGTTCCAAGAGACCCAGTACTTC.

This clonotype was picked up one time. The J gene is TRBJ1-1, the V gene TRBV24-1, with 7 positions matching TRBD1. V shed 3 bases, J shed 5 bases, and the junction held 2 bases outside the gene matches. The CDR3 covers 13 residues. Germline V gene data show CDR1 as KGHDR and CDR2 as SFDVKD. CDR3 nucleotides: TGTGCCACCAGTGATGGACAGGAGACTGAAGCTTTCTTT. Its protein product is CATSDGQETEAFF.

The rearrangement uses TRBV28 and TRBJ2-3, with D possibly called TRBD1 or TRBD2 (5 bases each). This CDR3 is built from 15 residues. Trimming took 6 bases from V and 4 from J, leaving 17 bases between them. Germline V lookup: CDR1 MDHEN, CDR2 SYDVKM. The CDR3 nucleotides are TGTGCCAGCAGAACCGGAGGCAGGGCATCAGATACGCAGTATTTT. This translates into CASRTGGRASDTQYF.

The chain employs TRBV6-1 and TRBJ2-6, with D unclear. The length of the CDR3 is 15 residues. Germline loops: CDR1 MNHNS, CDR2 SASEGT. Trimming removed 8 bases at V and 1 base at J, with 12 bases between. CDR3 amino acids: CASERRASGANVLTF. The CDR3 DNA sequence: TGTGCCAGCGAGAGAAGGGCGTCTGGGGCCAACGTCCTGACTTTC.

The V gene is TRBV7-2, the J gene TRBJ2-4; TRBD2 matches at 16 bases. The CDR3 sequence is 18 residues long. The J segment lost 0 bases and the V segment lost 4 bases, leaving 3 bases of the junction unmatched. Germline values: CDR1 SGHTA, CDR2 FQGNSA. The CDR3 DNA is TGTGCCAGCAGCTCGGGACTAGCGGGGGGGCTAGCCAAAAACATTCAGTACTTC. Encoded protein: CASSSGLAGGLAKNIQYF.

The chain combines TRBV4-1 with TRBJ2-5; 7 positions agree with TRBD2. Germline V lookup: CDR1 MGHRA, CDR2 YSYEKL. V lost 4 bases to trimming and J lost 5 bases; unmatched junction nucleotides: 10. CDR3 size: 15 residues. The CDR3: CASSLGSSGTETQYF. DNA of the CDR3: TGCGCCAGCAGCCTAGGATCTAGCGGTACGGAGACCCAGTACTTC.

The table lists this clonotype with a few counts. V and J are TRBV7-2 and TRBJ1-2; D remains unclear. This CDR3 has 14 amino acids. Germline CDR1 and CDR2: SGHTA and FQGNSA. With 5 bases removed from V and 4 bases from J, the gap between germline ends came to 14 bases. The CDR3 coding sequence is TGTGCCAGCAGCGGCCCGGAATCCTCCTATGGCTACACCTTC. Residues: CASSGPESSYGYTF.

The chain is built from TRBV29-1 and TRBJ2-5; D is unresolved. The CDR3 runs 13 residues. Trimming cost V 4 bases and J 2 bases, with 11 bases left between them. Per the germline V gene, CDR1 is SQVTM and CDR2 is ANQGSEA. The CDR3 loop reads CSVGWAAQETQYF. The CDR3, as DNA: TGCAGCGTTGGATGGGCAGCTCAAGAGACCCAGTACTTC.

J is TRBJ2-3 and V is TRBV28; TRBD1 aligns across 10 bases. Looked up from germline, CDR1 is MDHEN and CDR2 is SYDVKM. The CDR3 runs to 16 residues. V shed 6 bases and J 14 bases; nucleotides not matched to a gene: 20. In DNA, the CDR3 is TGTGCCAGCAGAGGGGGACAGGGGATCGGGCACAGAGACGCGTATTTT. Translation gives CASRGGQGIGHRDAYF.

The sample holds a few counts of this clonotype. This chain joins TRBV18 and TRBJ2-7, with 11 nucleotides matching TRBD1. The junction had 5 bases not matched to a gene; V was cut back by 2 bases and J by 5 bases. The CDR3 spans 15 residues. Germline assignment: CDR1 KGHSH and CDR2 LQKENI. CDR3 sequence reads: CASSPGGQGAHEQYF. CDR3 nucleotide sequence: TGTGCCAGCTCACCAGGAGGACAGGGGGCCCACGAGCAGTACTTC.

This clonotype has ten or more counts. CDR3 coding DNA: TGTGCCACCAGTGATCCCCTAGCGGGAGGGAAGGAGACCCAGTACTTC. Translation: CATSDPLAGGKETQYF. The chain is built from TRBV24-1 and TRBJ2-5; 12 bases agree with TRBD2. The CDR3 is 16 residues long. Germline-derived CDR1 and CDR2 are KGHDR and SFDVKD. V dropped 3 bases and J dropped 5; count of bases not matched to a gene: 6.

This clonotype was seen a handful of times. One end of the junction fails to match germline, which may point to a read error. The chain uses TRBV28 and TRBJ1-2; 7 nucleotides agree with TRBD1. Germline loops: CDR1 MDHEN, CDR2 SYDVKM. The CDR3 has 13 amino acids. CDR3 amino acids: CASSAGGYYDYTF. As DNA, the CDR3 is TGTGCCAGCAGTGCAGGGGGTTACTATGACTACACCTTC.

J is TRBJ2-5 and V is TRBV29-1; tentative D call: TRBD1 (6 bases). The DNA end favors TRBJ2-1, so the J call may be wrong. CDR1 SQVTM and CDR2 ANQGSEA come from the germline V gene. The CDR3 totals 17 residues. CDR3 amino acids: CSVEGGQMTGFQETQFF. CDR3 nucleotides: TGCAGCGTTGAAGGGGGGCAGATGACAGGATTCCAAGAGACCCAGTTCTTC.

The V call is TRBV29-1, the J call TRBJ2-7, with D tentatively TRBD1 or TRBD2 (5 bases each). The CDR3 contains 13 residues. The ends were cut back, 3 bases at V and 1 base at J, with 10 bases in the middle. Germline CDR1 is SQVTM and CDR2 is ANQGSEA. For the CDR3, the DNA is TGCAGCGTTGATGTCGAGGGGTCCTACGAGCAGTACTTC. Translating it yields CSVDVEGSYEQYF.

This chain uses TRBV18 with TRBJ2-7, with TRBD1 matching 7 bases. Trimming took 0 bases from V and 6 from J; bases not matched to a gene: 8. Germline values: CDR1 KGHSH, CDR2 LQKENI. The CDR3 has 15 amino acids. The CDR3, as DNA: TGTGCCAGCTCACCACCGGTCAGGGGGTCCGGCGAGCAGTACTTC. It specifies CASSPPVRGSGEQYF. Full variable domain (outside the CDR3, taken from reference TRBV18 and TRBJ2-7): NAGVMQNPRHLVRRRGQEARLRCSPMKGHSHVYWYRQLPEEGLKFMVYLQKENIIDESGMPKERFSAEFPKEGPSILRIQQVVRGDSAAYFCASSPPVRGSGEQYFGPGTRLTVT.

The sample holds a few counts of this clonotype. The V and J genes are TRBV12-3 or TRBV12-4 and TRBJ2-6; 8 bases are shared with TRBD2. V was pared by 6 bases and J by 0 bases, with 10 bases of the junction left unmatched. This CDR3 has 18 amino acids. The CDR3 DNA reads TGTGCCAGCAGCCCTACGGGGGGGGAGAGCTCTGGGGCCAACGTCCTGACTTTC. Amino acids: CASSPTGGESSGANVLTF.

This chain connects TRBV5-1 to TRBJ2-1; D gene ambiguous. Judging by the DNA end, TRBJ2-7 fits better; the J call may be wrong. CDR1 and CDR2 from the germline V gene are SGHRS and YFSETQ. This CDR3 is 16 amino acids long. Written as DNA, the CDR3 is TGCGCCAGCAGCCCCCGGAAACGAAGCTCCTACAATGAGCAGTACTTC. It encodes CASSPRKRSSYNEQYF.

In its sample, this clonotype was seen once. The genes are TRBV12-3 or TRBV12-4 and TRBJ2-7; 10 positions agree with TRBD1. V gave up 0 bases and J gave up 2 bases; unmatched junction bases: 4. The CDR3 is 16 residues long. The CDR3 spells CASSLAEGTGAYEQYF. DNA of the CDR3: TGTGCCAGCAGTTTAGCGGAAGGGACAGGGGCCTACGAGCAGTACTTC.

The chain's CDR3 is CASSTGQANTEAFF. The CDR3 DNA sequence: TGTGCCAGCAGCACTGGACAGGCCAACACTGAAGCTTTCTTT. The chain recombines TRBV7-2 with TRBJ1-1; 7 nucleotides match TRBD1. Germline CDR1 is SGHTA and CDR2 is FQGNSA. The CDR3 is 14 amino acids. Losses at the gene ends were 5 bases for V and 2 bases for J; bases not matched to a gene: 5.

As for this clonotype: A much larger clonotype is one base distant, so this may be a read error. V usage is TRBV12-3 or TRBV12-4 and J usage is TRBJ1-1; 7 nucleotides agree with TRBD1. The CDR3 covers 11 residues. V gave up 10 bases and J gave up 6 bases; unmatched junction bases: 5. In nucleotides, the CDR3 is TGTGCCATCGGGCAGGGGGCTGAAGCTTTCTTT. Amino acid sequence: CAIGQGAEAFF.

The chain joins TRBV7-9 to TRBJ2-4, with a weak D call TRBD2 (6 bases). The length of the CDR3 is 12 residues. Trimming took off 2 bases at V and 7 bases at J, with 6 bases between the two ends. Germline CDR1 SEHNR, CDR2 FQNEAQ (reference sequence). This CDR3 is CASSLRGNIQYF. CDR3 DNA: TGTGCCAGCAGCTTACGGGGGAACATTCAGTACTTC.

This clonotype was seen repeatedly, ten times or more. The chain has TRBV25-1 and TRBJ1-1, with TRBD1 as a possible D gene (5 bases). Trimming cost V 3 bases and J 5 bases, with 10 bases left between them. Germline assignment: CDR1 MGHDK and CDR2 SYGVNS. The CDR3 runs 13 residues. The CDR3 reads CASSDGGSTEAFF. CDR3 in DNA: TGTGCCAGCAGTGATGGGGGGTCGACTGAAGCTTTCTTT.

This chain connects TRBV12-3 or TRBV12-4 to TRBJ2-6; D gene ambiguous. The CDR3 runs to 17 residues. Trimming removed 6 bases at V and 1 base at J, with 16 bases between. The DNA of the CDR3 is TGTGCCAGCAGCGGATCGAGAGTTTGGTCTGGGGCCAACGTCCTGACTTTC. Its protein is CASSGSRVWSGANVLTF.

The chain combines TRBV28 with TRBJ1-5; 7 nucleotides match TRBD1. This CDR3 is 15 amino acids long. V was clipped by 6 bases and J by 5 bases; unmatched bases: 10. CDR1 is MDHEN and CDR2 is SYDVKM in the germline V gene. CDR3 in amino acids: CASSPKTGRHQPQHF. CDR3 DNA sequence: TGTGCCAGCAGCCCAAAGACAGGGAGACATCAGCCCCAGCATTTT.

In nucleotides, the CDR3 is TGCAGCGTTGAAATAGGGGGCGACGAAAAACTGTTTTTT. Its protein is CSVEIGGDEKLFF. The gene calls are TRBV29-1 and TRBJ1-4; 7 bases are shared with TRBD1. The CDR3 runs 13 residues. CDR1 and CDR2 (germline): SQVTM, ANQGSEA. Unmatched junction bases numbered 5, after V lost 2 bases and J lost 8 bases.